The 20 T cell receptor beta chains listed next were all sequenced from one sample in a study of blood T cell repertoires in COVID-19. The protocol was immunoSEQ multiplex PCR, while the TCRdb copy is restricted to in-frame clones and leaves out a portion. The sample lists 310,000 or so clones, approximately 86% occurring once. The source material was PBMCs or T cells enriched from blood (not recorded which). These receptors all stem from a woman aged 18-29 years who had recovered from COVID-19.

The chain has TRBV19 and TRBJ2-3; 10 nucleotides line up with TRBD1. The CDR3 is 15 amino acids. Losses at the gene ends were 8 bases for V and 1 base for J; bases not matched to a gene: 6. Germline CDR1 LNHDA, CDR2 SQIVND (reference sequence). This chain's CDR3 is CASGEGTGGTDTQYF. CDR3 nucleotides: TGTGCCAGTGGCGAGGGGACAGGGGGCACAGATACGCAGTATTTT.

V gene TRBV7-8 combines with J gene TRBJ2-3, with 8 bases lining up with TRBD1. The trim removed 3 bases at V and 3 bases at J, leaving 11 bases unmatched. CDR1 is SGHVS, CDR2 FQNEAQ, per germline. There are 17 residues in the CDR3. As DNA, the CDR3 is TGTGCCAGCAGCTTTTACGGTGACAGGGGAAGGACAGATACGCAGTATTTT. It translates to CASSFYGDRGRTDTQYF.

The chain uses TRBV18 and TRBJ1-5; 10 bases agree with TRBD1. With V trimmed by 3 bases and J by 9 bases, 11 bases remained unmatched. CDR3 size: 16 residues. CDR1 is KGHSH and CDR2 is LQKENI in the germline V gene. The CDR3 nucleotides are TGTGCCAGCTCACCGCCGGGACAGGGGCCCTCGGGGCCCCAGCATTTT. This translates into CASSPPGQGPSGPQHF.

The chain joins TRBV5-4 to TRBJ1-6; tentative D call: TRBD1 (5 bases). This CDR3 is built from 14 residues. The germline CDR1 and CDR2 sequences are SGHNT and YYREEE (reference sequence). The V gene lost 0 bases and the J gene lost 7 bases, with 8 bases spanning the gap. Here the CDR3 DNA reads TGTGCCAGCAGCTTGGGGGAGGGGAATTCACCCCTCCACTTT. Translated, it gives CASSLGEGNSPLHF. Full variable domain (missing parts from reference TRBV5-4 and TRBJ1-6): ETGVTQSPTHLIKTRGQQVTLRCSSQSGHNTVSWYQQALGQGPQFIFQYYREEENGRGNFPPRFSGLQFPNYSSELNVNALELDDSALYLCASSLGEGNSPLHFGNGTRLTVT.

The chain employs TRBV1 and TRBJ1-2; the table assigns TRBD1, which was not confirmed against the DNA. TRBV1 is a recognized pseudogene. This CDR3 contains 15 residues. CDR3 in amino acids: CTSSRPTGTSVGYTF. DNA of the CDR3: TGCACCAGCAGCCGACCGACAGGGACCAGTGTAGGCTACACCTTC.

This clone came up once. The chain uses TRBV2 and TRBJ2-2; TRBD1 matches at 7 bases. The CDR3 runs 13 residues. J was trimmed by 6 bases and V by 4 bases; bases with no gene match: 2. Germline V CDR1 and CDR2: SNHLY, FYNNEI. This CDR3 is CASSGQGSGELFF. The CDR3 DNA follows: TGTGCCAGCAGTGGACAGGGTTCCGGGGAGCTGTTTTTT.

The CDR3 loop reads CASIPRNTEAFF. The DNA of the CDR3 is TGTGCCAGCATTCCCAGGAACACTGAAGCTTTCTTT. The chain recombines TRBV6-5 with TRBJ1-1, with unresolved D. Looked up from germline, CDR1 is MNHEY and CDR2 is SVGAGI. The CDR3 runs to 12 residues. Trimming left V 7 bases short and J 1 base short, with 7 bases between.

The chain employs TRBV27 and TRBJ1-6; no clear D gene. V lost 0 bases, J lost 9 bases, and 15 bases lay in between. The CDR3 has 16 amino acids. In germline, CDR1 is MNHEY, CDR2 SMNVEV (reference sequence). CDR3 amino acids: CASSLSGLPGGSPLHF. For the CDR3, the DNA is TGTGCCAGCAGTTTATCGGGATTACCGGGAGGTTCACCCCTCCACTTT.

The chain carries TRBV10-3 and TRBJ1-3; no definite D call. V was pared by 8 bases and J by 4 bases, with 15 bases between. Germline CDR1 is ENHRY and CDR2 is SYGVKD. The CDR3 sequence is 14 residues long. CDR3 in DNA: TGTGCCATCGAGGAGGGCCGGATAGGAAACACCATATATTTT. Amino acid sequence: CAIEEGRIGNTIYF.

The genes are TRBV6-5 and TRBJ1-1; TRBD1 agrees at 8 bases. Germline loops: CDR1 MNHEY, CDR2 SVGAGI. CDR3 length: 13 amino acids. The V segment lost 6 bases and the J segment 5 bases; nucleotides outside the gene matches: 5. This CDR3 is CASSGQGQTEAFF. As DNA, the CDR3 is TGTGCCAGCAGCGGACAGGGTCAGACTGAAGCTTTCTTT.

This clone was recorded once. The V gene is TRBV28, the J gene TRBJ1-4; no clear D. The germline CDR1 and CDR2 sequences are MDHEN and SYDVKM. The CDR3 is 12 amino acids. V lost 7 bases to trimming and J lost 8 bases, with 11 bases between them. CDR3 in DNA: TGTGCCAGCACGAGGAGTTGGGAAAAACTGTTTTTT. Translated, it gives CASTRSWEKLFF.

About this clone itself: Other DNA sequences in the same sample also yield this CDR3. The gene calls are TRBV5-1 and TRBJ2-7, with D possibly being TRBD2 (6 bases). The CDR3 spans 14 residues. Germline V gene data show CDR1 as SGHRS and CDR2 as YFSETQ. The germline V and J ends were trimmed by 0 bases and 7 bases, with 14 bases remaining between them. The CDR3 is CASSLAGGSYEQYF. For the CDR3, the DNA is TGCGCCAGCAGCTTGGCCGGGGGAAGTTATGAGCAGTACTTC.

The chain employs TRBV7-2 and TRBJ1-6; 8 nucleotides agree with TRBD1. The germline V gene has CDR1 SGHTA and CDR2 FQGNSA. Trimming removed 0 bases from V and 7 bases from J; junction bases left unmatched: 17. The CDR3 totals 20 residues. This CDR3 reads CASSLARVGRGHRFNSPLHF. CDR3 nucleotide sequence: TGTGCCAGCAGCTTAGCTAGGGTAGGCAGGGGGCACCGTTTCAATTCACCCCTCCACTTT.

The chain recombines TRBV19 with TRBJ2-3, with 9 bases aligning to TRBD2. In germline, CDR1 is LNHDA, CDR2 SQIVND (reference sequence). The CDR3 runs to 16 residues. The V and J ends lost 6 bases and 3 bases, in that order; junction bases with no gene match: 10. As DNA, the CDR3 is TGTGCCAGTAGCCCACAGACTAGCGGACGGACAGATACGCAGTATTTT. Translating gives CASSPQTSGRTDTQYF.

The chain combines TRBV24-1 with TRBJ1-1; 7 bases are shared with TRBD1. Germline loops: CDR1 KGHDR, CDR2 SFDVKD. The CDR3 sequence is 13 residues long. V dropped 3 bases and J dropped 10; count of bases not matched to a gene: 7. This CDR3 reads CATSDPQRGLAFF. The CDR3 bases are TGTGCCACCAGTGATCCCCAGAGGGGGCTAGCTTTCTTT.

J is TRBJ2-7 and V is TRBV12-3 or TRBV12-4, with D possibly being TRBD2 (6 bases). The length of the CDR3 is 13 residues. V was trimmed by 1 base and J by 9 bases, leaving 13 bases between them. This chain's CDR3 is CASSLGGGVGQYF. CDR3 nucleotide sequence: TGTGCCAGCAGTTTAGGGGGCGGGGTGGGGCAGTACTTC.

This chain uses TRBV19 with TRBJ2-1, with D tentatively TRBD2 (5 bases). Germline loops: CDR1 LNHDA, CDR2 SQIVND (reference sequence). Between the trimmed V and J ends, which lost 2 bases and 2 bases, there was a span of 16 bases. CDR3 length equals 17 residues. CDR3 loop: CASSIISAGRAYNEQFF. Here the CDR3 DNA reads TGTGCCAGTAGTATAATTTCTGCGGGCAGAGCCTACAATGAGCAGTTCTTC.

As DNA, the CDR3 is TGTGCCAGCAGCCAAGGGACTAGCGGAAGTCGGCAGTTCTTC. Translating gives CASSQGTSGSRQFF. J is TRBJ2-1 and V is TRBV3-1 (or the pseudogene TRBV3-2), with TRBD2 matching over 10 bases. Germline CDR1 and CDR2: LGHDT and YNNKEL (reference sequence). Losses at the gene ends were 1 base for V and 12 bases for J; bases not matched to a gene: 6. The CDR3 is 14 residues long.

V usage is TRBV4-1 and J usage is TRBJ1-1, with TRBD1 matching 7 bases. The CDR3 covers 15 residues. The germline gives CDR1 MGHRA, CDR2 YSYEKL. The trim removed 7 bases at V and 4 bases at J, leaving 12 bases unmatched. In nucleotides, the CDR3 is TGCGCCAGCAACCGGAGAGGGGGCAAGATCACTGAAGCTTTCTTT. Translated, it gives CASNRRGGKITEAFF.

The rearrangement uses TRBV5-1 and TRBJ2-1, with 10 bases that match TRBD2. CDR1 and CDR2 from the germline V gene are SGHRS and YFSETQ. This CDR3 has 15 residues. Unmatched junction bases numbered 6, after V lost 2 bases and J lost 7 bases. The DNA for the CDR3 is TGCGCCAGCAGCTTAGGTAGCGGGAGGAGTAATGAGCAGTTCTTC. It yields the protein CASSLGSGRSNEQFF.